The 19 T cell receptor beta chains given below trace back to one sample, sequenced in a study of blood T cell repertoires in COVID-19. Profiled with immunoSEQ multiplex PCR; TCRdb holds only in-frame clones, not every one. The sample includes 90,000 to 140,000 clones, roughly 79% of them seen just once. The sample comprised peripheral blood. The receptors stem from a man of 80 years or more with acute or convalescent COVID-19.

The rearrangement links TRBV5-1 to TRBJ1-1; TRBD1 matches at 7 bases. V lost 4 bases, J lost 0 bases, and 6 bases stayed unmatched. The germline gives CDR1 SGHRS, CDR2 YFSETQ. The CDR3 covers 15 residues. The CDR3 region is CASSRVQGMNTEAFF. CDR3 sequence (DNA): TGCGCCAGCAGCCGCGTACAGGGGATGAACACTGAAGCTTTCTTT.

This clone has a single count. V gene TRBV28 combines with J gene TRBJ1-2; D is ambiguous. This CDR3 contains 14 residues. Trimming took 1 base from V and 0 from J, leaving 6 bases between them. In germline, CDR1 is MDHEN, CDR2 SYDVKM. The CDR3 coding sequence is TGTGCCAGCAGTTTATTTGGAGCTAACTATGGCTACACCTTC. Amino acid sequence: CASSLFGANYGYTF.

The chain joins TRBV3-1 (or the pseudogene TRBV3-2) to TRBJ2-2; 7 nucleotides line up with TRBD1. The J segment lost 0 bases and the V segment lost 6 bases, leaving 4 bases of the junction unmatched. From germline, CDR1 is LGHDT and CDR2 YNNKEL (reference sequence). The CDR3 contains 15 residues. CDR3 loop: CASSPGTANTGELFF. As DNA, the CDR3 is TGTGCCAGCAGTCCTGGGACAGCGAACACCGGGGAGCTGTTTTTT.

This chain connects TRBV18 to TRBJ2-6; no reliable D call. The germline V and J ends were trimmed by 6 bases and 0 bases, with 12 bases remaining between them. CDR1 is KGHSH and CDR2 is LQKENI in the germline V gene. The CDR3 contains 16 residues. The DNA of the CDR3 is TGTGCCAGCTCGCAGGCGCCGTTCTCTGGGGCCAACGTCCTGACTTTC. Its protein is CASSQAPFSGANVLTF.

This chain links TRBV28 with TRBJ1-5; 12 bases align to TRBD1. The germline V gene has CDR1 MDHEN and CDR2 SYDVKM. V gave up 4 bases and J gave up 9 bases; unmatched junction bases: 10. This CDR3 has 16 residues. CDR3 protein: CASSSPGQGAGVPQHF. In nucleotides, the CDR3 is TGTGCCAGCAGTTCCCCGGGACAGGGGGCTGGGGTGCCCCAGCATTTT.

This rearrangement joins TRBV18 to TRBJ1-5, with TRBD1 identical over 10 bases. Per germline, CDR1 KGHSH and CDR2 LQKENI. With 6 bases clipped from V and 1 base from J, the junction kept 6 bases outside the gene matches. This CDR3 has 16 residues. The CDR3 coding sequence is TGTGCCAGCTCCCCGACAGGGGGCCTAAGCAATCAGCCCCAGCATTTT. Translation gives CASSPTGGLSNQPQHF.

This rearrangement joins TRBV7-2 to TRBJ2-1; the D gene is possibly TRBD2 (5 bases). The CDR3 extends over 13 amino acids. Trimming took 6 bases from V and 4 from J, leaving 10 bases between them. The germline V gene encodes CDR1 SGHTA and CDR2 FQGNSA. The DNA of the CDR3 is TGTGCCAGCAGGCCCGGGATTTACAATGAGCAGTTCTTC. Its protein product is CASRPGIYNEQFF.

V gene TRBV11-2 combines with J gene TRBJ1-2; TRBD1 aligns across 12 bases. Germline V gives CDR1 SGHAT, CDR2 FQNNGV. This CDR3 comprises 15 residues. The trim removed 4 bases at V and 2 bases at J, leaving 2 bases unmatched. CDR3 nucleotides: TGTGCCAGCAGCTCGGGACAGGGGGCGAACTATGGCTACACCTTC. Translated: CASSSGQGANYGYTF.

The chain carries TRBV18 and TRBJ2-4; no firm D call. V shed 5 bases and J shed 3 bases, with 5 bases lying between them. The CDR3 has 12 residues. Germline V gives CDR1 KGHSH, CDR2 LQKENI. In DNA, the CDR3 is TGTGCCAGCTCATCCGGCAAAAACATTCAGTACTTC. This codes for CASSSGKNIQYF.

The chain is built from TRBV5-1 and TRBJ2-7; TRBD2 matches 7 bases. CDR3 size: 14 residues. V trimming: 4 bases; J trimming: 1 base; junction bases outside the gene matches: 5. Germline V lookup: CDR1 SGHRS, CDR2 YFSETQ. In DNA form, the CDR3 reads TGCGCCAGCAGCCCCGGACTAGGGTCCTACGAGCAGTACTTC. The encoded protein is CASSPGLGSYEQYF.

This CDR3 reads CASSPVGQLFSSSGNTIYF. As DNA, the CDR3 is TGTGCCAGCTCACCAGTGGGACAGCTATTTTCGAGCTCTGGAAACACCATATATTTT. The chain recombines TRBV18 with TRBJ1-3; 7 bases map to TRBD1. Germline loops: CDR1 KGHSH, CDR2 LQKENI. This CDR3 comprises 19 residues. The V gene end was trimmed by 2 bases and the J gene end by 0 bases; junction bases not matched to a gene: 13. Full variable domain (outside the CDR3, taken from reference TRBV18 and TRBJ1-3): NAGVMQNPRHLVRRRGQEARLRCSPMKGHSHVYWYRQLPEEGLKFMVYLQKENIIDESGMPKERFSAEFPKEGPSILRIQQVVRGDSAAYFCASSPVGQLFSSSGNTIYFGEGSWLTVV.

The genes are TRBV2 and TRBJ1-2; D uncertain. There are 15 residues in the CDR3. The V end lost 3 bases, the J end lost 4 bases, and 15 bases lay between the germline ends. Germline loops: CDR1 SNHLY, CDR2 FYNNEI. CDR3 coding DNA: TGTGCCAGCAGTGATTTGCTTTCTGGAGGCTATGGCTACACCTTC. It codes for CASSDLLSGGYGYTF.

Details on this clone: Without the conserved terminal phenylalanine or tryptophan, this CDR3 likely stems from a read error. The DNA is omitted, as the CDR3 cannot be located on it reliably, and the CDR3 follows TCRdb's listing. The chain combines TRBV27 with TRBJ1-1; TRBD1 reflects the table's D call only, with no check against the DNA. Germline V gene lookup returns CDR1 MNHEY and CDR2 SMNVEV (reference sequence). The CDR3 has 8 residues if both end residues are counted. This CDR3 reads CASNDRGI.

This chain uses TRBV6-5 with TRBJ2-2, with D possibly matching TRBD2 (6 bases). Germline values: CDR1 MNHEY, CDR2 SVGAGI. The CDR3 consists of 16 residues. V dropped 2 bases and J dropped 0 bases, with 10 bases sitting between them. The DNA of the CDR3 is TGTGCCAGCAGTTACACGGGCGGGGCGAACACCGGGGAGCTGTTTTTT. This translates into CASSYTGGANTGELFF.

The chain recombines TRBV5-4 with TRBJ2-3; TRBD2 aligns across 14 bases. Trimming cost V 1 base and J 5 bases; bases outside gene matches: 6. CDR1 and CDR2 (germline): SGHNT, YYREEE (reference sequence). CDR3 length: 17 amino acids. This CDR3 reads CASSLRGTSGRGDTQYF. For the CDR3, the DNA is TGTGCCAGCAGCTTGAGAGGGACTAGCGGGAGAGGAGATACGCAGTATTTT.

V usage is TRBV3-1 (or the pseudogene TRBV3-2) and J usage is TRBJ2-2; D is perhaps TRBD1 (5 bases). The germline V and J ends were trimmed by 4 bases and 3 bases, with 12 bases remaining between them. Germline V gene data show CDR1 as LGHDT and CDR2 as YNNKEL (reference sequence). The CDR3 spans 15 residues. The CDR3: CASSLRVYDTGELFF. CDR3 nucleotide sequence: TGTGCCAGCAGCCTCAGGGTATACGACACCGGGGAGCTGTTTTTT.

V and J are TRBV2 and TRBJ1-5; D remains ambiguous. CDR1 and CDR2 (germline): SNHLY, FYNNEI. The CDR3 totals 15 residues. Trimming took 6 bases from V and 2 from J, leaving 14 bases between them. The CDR3 region has the DNA TGTGCCAGCAGCCCCCGGACTGTCGGCAATCAGCCCCAGCATTTT. Translated, it gives CASSPRTVGNQPQHF.

In its sample, this clone was seen a few times. The gene calls are TRBV7-9 and TRBJ1-1; possible D gene TRBD1, 6 bases. Germline CDR1 SEHNR, CDR2 FQNEAQ (reference sequence). This CDR3 spans 14 amino acids. The V gene lost 8 bases and the J gene lost 4 bases, with 17 bases spanning the gap. The CDR3 DNA follows: TGTGCCAGCGGCCGGGGACAAGGGGGCACTGAAGCTTTCTTT. As protein: CASGRGQGGTEAFF. The entire variable domain, with the rest obtained from reference TRBV7-9 and TRBJ1-1, is as follows: DTGVSQNPRHKITKRGQNVTFRCDPISEHNRLYWYRQTLGQGPEFLTYFQNEAQLEKSRLLSDRFSAERPKGSFSTLEIQRTEQGDSAMYLCASGRGQGGTEAFFGQGTRLTVV.

This rearrangement joins TRBV5-6 to TRBJ2-2, with TRBD2 identical over 7 bases. The V gene end was trimmed by 1 base and the J gene end by 6 bases; junction bases not matched to a gene: 6. The CDR3 spans 15 residues. Germline V gene sequence: CDR1 SGHDT, CDR2 YYEEEE. The CDR3 region is CASSLRGRAAGELFF. DNA for the CDR3: TGTGCCAGCAGCTTGCGAGGGAGGGCCGCCGGGGAGCTGTTTTTT.